The 9 T cell receptor beta chains below come from one sample, sequenced in a study of cytomegalovirus exposure and HLA in healthy donors. PCR involved 60 Vbeta and 13 Jbeta primers. The method was immunoSEQ multiplex PCR; TCRdb's version includes in-frame clones alone and lacks a portion of them. Of 150,000 or so clones in the sample, over 75% are singletons; the top ten hold under 1.5%. Source material: PBMCs. The receptors originated from a woman in her twenties or thirties in good health and CMV-seronegative.

This clone was detected once. The CDR3 DNA reads as TGTGCCAGCAGTCACCGTGGACAGGGGCTTCCCACCGGGGAGCTGTTTTTT. Protein product: CASSHRGQGLPTGELFF. This chain uses TRBV6-7 with TRBJ2-2; 9 bases fit TRBD1. TRBV6-7 is annotated as an ORF whose role is uncertain. This CDR3 region has 17 residues. V was pared by 5 bases and J by 4 bases, with 11 bases of the junction left unmatched.

As DNA, the CDR3 is TGTGCCATCAGTGAGCCAGGGGGCTGGGAAAACACTGAAGCTTTCTTT. It translates to CAISEPGGWENTEAFF. The chain recombines TRBV10-3 with TRBJ1-1, with 8 bases aligning to TRBD1. This CDR3 is 16 amino acids long. From germline, CDR1 is ENHRY and CDR2 SYGVKD. Trimming took 2 bases from V and 2 from J; bases not matched to a gene: 7.

There are a few counts of this clone. V is TRBV5-1 and J is TRBJ1-1; 9 bases line up with TRBD1. The CDR3 consists of 15 residues. The V and J ends lost 4 bases and 4 bases, in that order; junction bases with no gene match: 8. Germline V gives CDR1 SGHRS, CDR2 YFSETQ. Here the CDR3 reads CASSPTGGAGTEAFF. CDR3 sequence (DNA): TGCGCCAGCAGCCCAACAGGGGGCGCGGGCACTGAAGCTTTCTTT.

The V and J genes are TRBV25-1 and TRBJ1-2; no clear D. The germline CDR1 and CDR2 sequences are MGHDK and SYGVNS. This CDR3 spans 12 amino acids. Trimming took off 8 bases at V and 5 bases at J, with 12 bases between the two ends. The CDR3 DNA is TGTGCCAGCTCACCGGGTCCGTATGGCTACACCTTC. This sequence encodes CASSPGPYGYTF.

This chain joins TRBV6-5 and TRBJ2-7; D might be TRBD1 (5 bases). CDR3 length: 12 amino acids. Germline CDR1 MNHEY, CDR2 SVGAGI. Trimming removed 6 bases at V and 3 bases at J, with 9 bases between. Written as DNA, the CDR3 is TGTGCCAGCAGCCGCGACAGCTACGAGCAGTACTTC. Protein: CASSRDSYEQYF.

This chain links TRBV19 with TRBJ2-2; D might be TRBD1 (6 bases). Trimming took off 3 bases at V and 2 bases at J, with 16 bases between the two ends. Germline loops: CDR1 LNHDA, CDR2 SQIVND (reference sequence). The CDR3 loop spans 17 amino acids. The CDR3 nucleotides are TGTGCCAGTAGTATTGTAGGACAGCTCCTCAACACCGGGGAGCTGTTTTTT. Its translation: CASSIVGQLLNTGELFF.

This clone was observed a few times. CDR3 sequence reads: CASSLLAGTYEQYF. The CDR3 region has the DNA TGTGCCAGCAGTTTATTGGCGGGGACCTACGAGCAGTACTTC. The rearrangement links TRBV28 to TRBJ2-7, with a possible D match to TRBD2 (6 bases). The V end was cut by 1 base, the J end by 2 bases, with 9 bases between. The CDR3 contains 14 residues. CDR1 and CDR2 (germline): MDHEN, SYDVKM.

The chain combines TRBV4-1 with TRBJ2-7; TRBD1 is a possible D gene (5 bases). The V gene's germline CDR1 is MGHRA and CDR2 YSYEKL. This CDR3 is built from 16 residues. The V and J ends lost 7 bases and 3 bases respectively, with 22 bases between them. In nucleotides, the CDR3 is TGCGCCAGCACTAAACCCCGACAGACCCTCAACTACGAGCAGTACTTC. Amino acids: CASTKPRQTLNYEQYF.

This chain connects TRBV19 to TRBJ1-5; TRBD1 agrees at 9 bases. The V segment lost 2 bases and the J segment 6 bases; nucleotides outside the gene matches: 5. This CDR3 contains 15 residues. From germline, CDR1 is LNHDA and CDR2 SQIVND (reference sequence). The CDR3 bases are TGTGCCAGTAGTATATCACAGGGGGCCAGTCAGCCCCAGCATTTT. As protein: CASSISQGASQPQHF. The full variable domain, in which reference TRBV19 and TRBJ1-5 provide the parts outside the CDR3, is DGGITQSPKYLFRKEGQNVTLSCEQNLNHDAMYWYRQDPGQGLRLIYYSQIVNDFQKGDIAEGYSVSREKKESFPLTVTSAQKNPTAFYLCASSISQGASQPQHFGDGTRLSIL.